Many counts were recorded for the clone carrying this T cell receptor (beta chain). Its antigen is currently unknown. Documented time point: newly diagnosed GD, antithyroid drugs for less than 3 months. There was RNA extracted from PBMCs, and the TCR library was made from it. Criteria from the American Thyroid Association guidelines were applied to diagnose Graves' disease. This sample stems from a study of regulatory T cells in long-lasting Graves disease. Study results and caveats: Persistent Graves' patients showed a TCR diversity that was lower than that of newly diagnosed ones.

iRepertoire HTBI primers and Arm-PCR of CDR3 regions built TCR beta libraries. TCRdb reprocessed the multiplex PCR reads with MiXCR, giving one entry per CDR3 protein. The sample yields 350,000 to 450,000 distinct CDR3 sequences, just under 15% seen once. Separately, the same data were catalogued under a study of T cells in Graves' hyperthyroidism and ophthalmopathy. As that study records: TCR CDR3 underwent first-round RT-PCR with the HTBI primer set.

Source: peripheral blood mononuclear cells (PBMCs), taken at new diagnosis, from a patient treated with antithyroid drugs. The clonotype was recovered from a woman between 25 and 40 years old with Graves disease.

CDR3 nucleotides: TGTGCCAGCAGAGCCACAGGGCCAGCTTTCTTT. This sequence encodes CASRATGPAFF. The V and J genes are TRBV12-3 or TRBV12-4 and TRBJ1-1; maybe TRBD1 (6 bases). Trimming left V 6 bases short and J 10 bases short, with 12 bases between. The CDR3 extends over 11 amino acids.